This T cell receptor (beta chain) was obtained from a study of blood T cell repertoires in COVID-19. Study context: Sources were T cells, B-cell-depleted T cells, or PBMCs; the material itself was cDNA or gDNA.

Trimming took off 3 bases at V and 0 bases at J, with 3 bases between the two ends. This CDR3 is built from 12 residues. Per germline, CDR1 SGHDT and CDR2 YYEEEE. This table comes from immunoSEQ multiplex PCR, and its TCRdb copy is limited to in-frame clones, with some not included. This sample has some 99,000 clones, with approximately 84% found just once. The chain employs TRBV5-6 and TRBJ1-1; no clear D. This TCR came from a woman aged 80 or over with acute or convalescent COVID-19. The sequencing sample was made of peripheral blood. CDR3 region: CASSYMNTEAFF. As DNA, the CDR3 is TGTGCCAGCAGCTACATGAACACTGAAGCTTTCTTT. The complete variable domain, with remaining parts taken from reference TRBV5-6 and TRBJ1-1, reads DAGVTQSPTHLIKTRGQQVTLRCSPKSGHDTVSWYQQALGQGPQFIFQYYEEEERQRGNFPDRFSGHQFPNYSSELNVNALLLGDSALYLCASSYMNTEAFFGQGTRLTVV.